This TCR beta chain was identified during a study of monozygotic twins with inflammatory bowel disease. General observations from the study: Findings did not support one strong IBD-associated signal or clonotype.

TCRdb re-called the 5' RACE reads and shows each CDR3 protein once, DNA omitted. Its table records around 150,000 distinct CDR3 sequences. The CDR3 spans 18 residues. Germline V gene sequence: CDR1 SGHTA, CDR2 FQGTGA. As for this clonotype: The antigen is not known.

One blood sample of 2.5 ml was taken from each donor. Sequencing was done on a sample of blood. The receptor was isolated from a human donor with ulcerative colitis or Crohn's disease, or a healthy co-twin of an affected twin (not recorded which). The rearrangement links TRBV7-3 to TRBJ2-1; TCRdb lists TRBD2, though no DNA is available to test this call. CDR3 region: CASSLGLAYMGQYNEQFF.